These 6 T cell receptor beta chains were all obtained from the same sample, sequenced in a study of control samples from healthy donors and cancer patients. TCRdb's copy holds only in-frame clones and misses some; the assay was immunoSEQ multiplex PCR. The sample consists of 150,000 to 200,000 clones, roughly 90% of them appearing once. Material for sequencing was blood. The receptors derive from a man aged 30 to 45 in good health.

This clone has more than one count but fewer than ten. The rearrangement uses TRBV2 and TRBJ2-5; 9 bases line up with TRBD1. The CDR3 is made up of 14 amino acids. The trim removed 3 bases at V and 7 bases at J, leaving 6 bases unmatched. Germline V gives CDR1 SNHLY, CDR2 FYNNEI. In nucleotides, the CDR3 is TGTGCCAGCAGTGACGGGACAGGGAGGGGGACCCAGTACTTC. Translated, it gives CASSDGTGRGTQYF.

CDR3 DNA: TGTGCCAGTACTCAACAGGGGGCTACTGGAAACACCATATATTTT. It encodes CASTQQGATGNTIYF. The chain is built from TRBV19 and TRBJ1-3, with 9 nucleotides matching TRBD1. V trimming: 7 bases; J trimming: 2 bases; junction bases outside the gene matches: 6. CDR3 length: 15 residues. Germline CDR1 is LNHDA and CDR2 is SQIVND (reference sequence).

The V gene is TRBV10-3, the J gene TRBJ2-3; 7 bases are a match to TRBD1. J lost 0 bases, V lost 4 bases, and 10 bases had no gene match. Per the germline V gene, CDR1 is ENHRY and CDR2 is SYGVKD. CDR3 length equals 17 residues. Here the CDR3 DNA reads TGTGCCATCAGTGGAAAGGGACAGACATCTAGCACAGATACGCAGTATTTT. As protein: CAISGKGQTSSTDTQYF.

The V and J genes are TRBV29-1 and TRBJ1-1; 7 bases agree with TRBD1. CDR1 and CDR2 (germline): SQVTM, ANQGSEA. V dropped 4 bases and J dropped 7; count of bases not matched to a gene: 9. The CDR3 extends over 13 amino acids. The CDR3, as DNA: TGCAGCGTTGGCCCTTCGGGACAGAGTGAAGCTTTCTTT. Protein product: CSVGPSGQSEAFF.

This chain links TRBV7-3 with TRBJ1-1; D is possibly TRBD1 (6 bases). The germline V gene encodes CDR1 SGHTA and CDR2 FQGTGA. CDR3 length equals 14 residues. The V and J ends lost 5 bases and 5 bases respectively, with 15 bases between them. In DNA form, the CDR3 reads TGTGCCAGCAGCCCGTCAGGGGTGGGTACTGAAGCTTTCTTT. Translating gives CASSPSGVGTEAFF.

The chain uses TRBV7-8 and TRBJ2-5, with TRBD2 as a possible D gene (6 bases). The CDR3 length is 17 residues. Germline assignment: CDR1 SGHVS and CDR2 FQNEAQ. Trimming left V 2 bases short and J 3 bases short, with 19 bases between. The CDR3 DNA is TGTGCCAGCAGCTTAAAGATGGACACTAGCCCTAAAGAGACCCAGTACTTC. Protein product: CASSLKMDTSPKETQYF.